This TCR beta chain came from a study of immune evolution from preneoplasia to lung adenocarcinoma (dated by TCRdb to about 2021). Context from the whole study: HLA loss of heterozygosity was observed in roughly 6.6%, 14% and 36% of AIS, MIA and ADC lesions, respectively, and was not observed in any AAH lesions. The study combined immune gene expression, TCR sequencing and multiplex immunofluorescence to profile immune contexture across lung adenocarcinoma precursors and invasive adenocarcinoma. Resected precursor lesions (AAH, AIS, MIA) and invasive adenocarcinomas were each compared against paired morphologically normal lung tissue. The sample size depended on which specimens were available, not on a prior power calculation. The immune data were integrated with whole exome sequencing and methylation data from the same cohort of nodules. The overall cohort comprised around 48 patients with pulmonary nodules who underwent surgical resection. TCR sequencing data came from over 40 patients. The study reported that about 100 samples were used for TCR sequencing. POLYSOLVER was used to infer class I HLA alleles from exome data, and LOHHLA was used to detect allele-specific HLA loss. General conclusions and limits of the study: The highest top T cell clone frequencies were observed in normal lung, and a progressive decrease in top T cell clone frequencies appeared to occur from AAH through AIS, MIA and invasive adenocarcinoma. The findings were based on association rather than direct causation, and larger cohorts with long-term follow-up and longitudinal biopsies were deemed needed. Clonality was highest in normal lung, while later-stage lesions appeared to have lower clonality but higher T cell density and diversity. Because every patient came from Japan and China, how well the results apply to Western populations was uncertain. KRAS-mutant nodules showed the highest T cell clonality compared with EGFR-mutant or double wild-type lesions.

Using the immunoSEQ hsTCRbeta Kit, TCR beta CDR3 regions were sequenced from DNA. In the authors' own workflow: TCR sequencing data were analysed with the ImmunoSEQ Analyzer. T cell clonality was defined as 1 minus Pielou's evenness, calculated on productive rearrangements. To measure T cell diversity, the inverse Simpson index was applied to productive templates. T cell density was TCR beta template counts normalized to usable DNA, estimated by amplifying and sequencing housekeeping genes. Two-sided Kruskal-Wallis tests were used to compare TCR metrics between histologic stages. This is the immuneACCESS table as TCRdb keeps it, with only in-frame sequences that have V and J called. A part of the clones is gone; compared with another copy, unresolved V genes explain less than half, and the rest is unexplained. The DNA was the basis for D and trimming; V, J and clone size are from that table. The sample table records 7,000 to 10,000 clones; about four fifths of these occur just once. The ten largest make up 6.5% to 10% of the sample.

This clone was observed a single time. This receptor's antigen is unknown. Within one base of it there is no much larger clone, and no base qualities were kept. The patients had resection in Japan or China between 2014 and 2017. The histologic diagnosis of each case was independently confirmed on H&E slides by two lung cancer pathologists. Macro-dissection after pathologic assessment enriched premalignant or tumor cells for nucleic acid extraction. DNA was isolated from FFPE tissue using the AllPrep DNA/RNA FFPE Kit. From a lookup of the germline V gene, CDR1 and CDR2 are MDHEN and SYDVKM. Including cysteine and phenylalanine, the CDR3 has 19 amino acids. Of the read, only the CDR3 DNA is kept; its 57 bases are in frame from base 1. Trimming removed 6 bases from V and 8 bases from J; the gene matches leave 23 bases unexplained.

This clonotype was obtained from a person aged 45-60 years with lung adenocarcinoma. The V and J segments used are TRBV28 and TRBJ1-4; TRBD1 aligns with 8 central bases. The sample was FFPE invasive lung adenocarcinoma tissue. The cell subset or site label, as the study defines it: frankly invasive lung adenocarcinoma (ADC). DNA sequence: TGTGCCAGCAGCCCACCTATCGGCAGGGGGCGTCAACGGGAGGAAAAACTGTTTTTT. This gives the protein CASSPPIGRGRQREEKLFF.